This TCR beta chain comes out of a study of OX40 agonist ivuxolimab in advanced cancers. For the study at large: Age averaged around 60 years (range roughly 20 to 90), and roughly 80% were male.

There are 18 residues in the CDR3. Trimming at V came to 0 bases and at J to 5 bases, leaving 8 bases not matched to a gene. Looked up from germline, CDR1 is MNHNS and CDR2 is SASEGT. Using immunoSEQ multiplex PCR, the repertoire was profiled, and TCRdb retains in-frame clones only, with some absent. The top ten hold over 5% of the sample, which has more than 75,000 clones, around four fifths seen once. This material consisted of CD4+ or CD8+ T cells sorted from blood, taken in a trial of the OX40 agonist ivuxolimab. The chain employs TRBV6-1 and TRBJ1-5, with 12 positions matching TRBD1. The sequence derives from an adult with an advanced solid tumor such as melanoma, head and neck, liver or kidney cancer. CDR3 loop: CASSEAGTGGDGYQPQHF. CDR3 DNA: TGTGCCAGCAGTGAAGCGGGGACAGGGGGCGATGGATATCAGCCCCAGCATTTT.